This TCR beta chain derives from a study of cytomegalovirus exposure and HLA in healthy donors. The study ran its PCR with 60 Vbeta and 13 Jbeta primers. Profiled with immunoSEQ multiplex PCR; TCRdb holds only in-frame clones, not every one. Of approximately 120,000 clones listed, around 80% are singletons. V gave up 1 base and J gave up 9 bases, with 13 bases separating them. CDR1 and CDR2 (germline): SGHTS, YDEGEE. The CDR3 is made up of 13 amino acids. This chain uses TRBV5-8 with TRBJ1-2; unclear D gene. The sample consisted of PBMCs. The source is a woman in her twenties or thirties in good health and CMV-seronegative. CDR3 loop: CASSLMRASRYTF. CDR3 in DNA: TGTGCCAGCAGCTTGATGAGGGCATCCCGCTACACCTTC.